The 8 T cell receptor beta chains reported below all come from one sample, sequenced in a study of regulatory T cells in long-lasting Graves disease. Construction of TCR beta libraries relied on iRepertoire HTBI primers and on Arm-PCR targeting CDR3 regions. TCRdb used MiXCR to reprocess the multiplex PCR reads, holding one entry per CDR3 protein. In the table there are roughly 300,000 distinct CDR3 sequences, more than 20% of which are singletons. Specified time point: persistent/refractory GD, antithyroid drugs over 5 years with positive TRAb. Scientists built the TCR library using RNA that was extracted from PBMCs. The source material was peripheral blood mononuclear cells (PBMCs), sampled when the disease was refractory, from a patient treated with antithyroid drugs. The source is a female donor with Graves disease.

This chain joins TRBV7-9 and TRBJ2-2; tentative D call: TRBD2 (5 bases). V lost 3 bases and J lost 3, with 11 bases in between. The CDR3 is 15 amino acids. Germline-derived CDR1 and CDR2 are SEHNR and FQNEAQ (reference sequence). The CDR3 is CASSLGVVDTGELFF. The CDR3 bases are TGTGCCAGCAGCTTGGGAGTGGTCGACACCGGGGAGCTGTTTTTT.

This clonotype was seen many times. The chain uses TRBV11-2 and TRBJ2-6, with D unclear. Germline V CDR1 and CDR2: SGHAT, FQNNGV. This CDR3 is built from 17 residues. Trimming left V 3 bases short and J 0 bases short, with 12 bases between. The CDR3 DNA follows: TGTGCCAGCAGCTTTAGCTCGGGCCCCTCTGGGGCCAACGTCCTGACTTTC. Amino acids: CASSFSSGPSGANVLTF. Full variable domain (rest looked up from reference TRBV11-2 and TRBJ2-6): EAGVAQSPRYKIIEKRQSVAFWCNPISGHATLYWYQQILGQGPKLLIQFQNNGVVDDSQLPKDRFSAERLKGVDSTLKIQPAKLEDSAVYLCASSFSSGPSGANVLTFGAGSRLTVL.

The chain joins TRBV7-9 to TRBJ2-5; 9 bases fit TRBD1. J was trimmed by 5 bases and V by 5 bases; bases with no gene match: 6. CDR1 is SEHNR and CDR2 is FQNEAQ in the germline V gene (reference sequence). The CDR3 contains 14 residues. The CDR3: CASSPRDRVETQYF. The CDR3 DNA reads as TGTGCCAGCAGCCCCCGGGACAGGGTTGAGACCCAGTACTTC.

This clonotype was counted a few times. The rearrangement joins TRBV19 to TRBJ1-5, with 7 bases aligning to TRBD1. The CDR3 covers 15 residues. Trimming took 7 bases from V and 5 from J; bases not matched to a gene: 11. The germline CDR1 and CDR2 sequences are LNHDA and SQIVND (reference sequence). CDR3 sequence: CASTGDRVDDQPQHF. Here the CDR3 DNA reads TGTGCCAGTACGGGCGACAGGGTTGACGATCAGCCCCAGCATTTT.

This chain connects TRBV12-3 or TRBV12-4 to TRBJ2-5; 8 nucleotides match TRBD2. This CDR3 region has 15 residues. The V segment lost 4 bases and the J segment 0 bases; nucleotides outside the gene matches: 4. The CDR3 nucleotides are TGTGCCAGCAGTTACCGGACTAGCCACCAAGAGACCCAGTACTTC. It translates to CASSYRTSHQETQYF.

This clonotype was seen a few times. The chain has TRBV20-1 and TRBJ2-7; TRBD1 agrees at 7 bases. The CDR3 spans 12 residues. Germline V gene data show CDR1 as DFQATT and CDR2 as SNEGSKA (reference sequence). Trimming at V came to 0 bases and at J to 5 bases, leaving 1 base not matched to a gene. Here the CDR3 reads CSAREGQNEQYF. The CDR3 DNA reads TGCAGTGCTAGAGAGGGACAGAACGAGCAGTACTTC.

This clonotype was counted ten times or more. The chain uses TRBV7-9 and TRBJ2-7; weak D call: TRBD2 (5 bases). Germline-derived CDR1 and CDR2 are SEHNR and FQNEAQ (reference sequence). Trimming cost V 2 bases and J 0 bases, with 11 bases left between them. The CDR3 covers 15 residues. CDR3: CASSLHREISYEQYF. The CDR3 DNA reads TGTGCCAGCAGCTTACATAGGGAGATCTCCTACGAGCAGTACTTC.

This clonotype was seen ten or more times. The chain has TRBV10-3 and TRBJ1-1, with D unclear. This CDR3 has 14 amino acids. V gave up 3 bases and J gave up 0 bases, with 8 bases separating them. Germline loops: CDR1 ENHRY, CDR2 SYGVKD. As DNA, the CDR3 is TGTGCCATCAGTGAAACAGACATGAACACTGAAGCTTTCTTT. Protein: CAISETDMNTEAFF.